Following are 14 T cell receptor beta chains from one sample sequenced in a study of T cell responses to AZD1222 COVID-19 vaccine. Profiled with immunoSEQ multiplex PCR; TCRdb holds only in-frame clones, not every one. The sample holds around 130,000 clones, around 90% seen once. Source: peripheral blood, taken 28 days after the second dose of the MenACWY control vaccine. These receptors were collected from an adult who received the MenACWY meningococcal vaccine as a control.

This clone was recorded once. The V and J genes are TRBV5-1 and TRBJ2-3; TRBD1 agrees at 11 bases. The length of the CDR3 is 15 residues. Germline values: CDR1 SGHRS, CDR2 YFSETQ. The trim removed 3 bases at V and 4 bases at J, leaving 4 bases unmatched. This CDR3 is CASSWGTGGPDTQYF. CDR3 in DNA: TGCGCCAGCAGCTGGGGGACAGGGGGACCAGATACGCAGTATTTT. Supplemented by reference TRBV5-1 and TRBJ2-3, the full variable domain reads KAGVTQTPRYLIKTRGQQVTLSCSPISGHRSVSWYQQTPGQGLQFLFEYFSETQRNKGNFPGRFSGRQFSNSRSEMNVSTLELGDSALYLCASSWGTGGPDTQYFGPGTRLTVL.

The V and J genes are TRBV14 and TRBJ2-1; D not certain. Germline V lookup: CDR1 SGHDN, CDR2 FVKESK. V was trimmed by 0 bases and J by 4 bases, leaving 4 bases between them. CDR3 length: 13 residues. The CDR3 protein is CASSQDRYNEQFF. For the CDR3, the DNA is TGTGCCAGCAGCCAAGACAGGTACAATGAGCAGTTCTTC.

The V call is TRBV5-6, the J call TRBJ1-1; TRBD1 agrees at 9 bases. Germline V gives CDR1 SGHDT, CDR2 YYEEEE. The CDR3 is 13 amino acids. Unmatched junction bases numbered 2, after V lost 3 bases and J lost 5 bases. CDR3 loop: CASSWDRATEAFF. CDR3 nucleotides: TGTGCCAGCAGCTGGGACAGGGCTACTGAAGCTTTCTTT.

The chain's CDR3 is CASSPIGTGRLYEQYF. CDR3 sequence (DNA): TGTGCCAGCAGTCCAATCGGGACAGGGAGGTTATACGAGCAGTACTTC. V is TRBV28 and J is TRBJ2-7; 9 nucleotides line up with TRBD1. Per the germline V gene, CDR1 is MDHEN and CDR2 is SYDVKM. V lost 5 bases and J lost 4; bases outside the gene matches: 12. CDR3 length: 16 residues.

The J gene is TRBJ2-7, the V gene TRBV19, with 9 bases identical to TRBD2. CDR3 length: 14 residues. The ends lost 6 bases at V and 1 base at J; junction bases unmatched: 4. Germline V lookup: CDR1 LNHDA, CDR2 SQIVND (reference sequence). For the CDR3, the DNA is TGTGCCAGTAGGATCACTAGCGGGTCCTACGAGCAGTACTTC. The encoded protein is CASRITSGSYEQYF.

This clone was observed a single time. V and J are TRBV28 and TRBJ2-7; TRBD2 matches at 8 bases. This CDR3 spans 14 amino acids. Germline-derived CDR1 and CDR2 are MDHEN and SYDVKM. J lost 4 bases, V lost 2 bases, and 4 bases had no gene match. CDR3 DNA sequence: TGTGCCAGCAGTTTAGCGGGAGGACAGTACGAGCAGTACTTC. It codes for CASSLAGGQYEQYF.

In the case of this clone: One end of the junction fails to match germline, which may point to a read error. This chain joins TRBV9 and TRBJ2-2; TRBD2 might be the D (5 bases). In germline, CDR1 is SGDLS, CDR2 YYNGEE. CDR3 length equals 15 residues. This CDR3 reads CASRASPANTGELLF. The DNA for the CDR3 is TGTGCCAGCAGGGCAAGCCCCGCAAACACCGGGGAGCTGCTTTTT.

The chain has TRBV2 and TRBJ2-5; a possible D gene is TRBD1 (6 bases). This CDR3 has 15 amino acids. V was shortened by 4 bases and J by 1 base, with 13 bases between the two germline ends. Germline V lookup: CDR1 SNHLY, CDR2 FYNNEI. The CDR3 coding sequence is TGTGCCAGCAGTGGGAAAACAGGGACCCAAGAGACCCAGTACTTC. Protein sequence: CASSGKTGTQETQYF. The full variable domain, in which reference TRBV2 and TRBJ2-5 provide the parts outside the CDR3, is EPEVTQTPSHQVTQMGQEVILRCVPISNHLYFYWYRQILGQKVEFLVSFYNNEISEKSEIFDDQFSVERPDGSNFTLKIRSTKLEDSAMYFCASSGKTGTQETQYFGPGTRLLVL.

The gene calls are TRBV7-9 and TRBJ2-5; D call uncertain. Trimming removed 1 base at V and 2 bases at J, with 11 bases between. This CDR3 has 15 amino acids. Germline CDR1 and CDR2: SEHNR and FQNEAQ (reference sequence). CDR3 region: CASSLGGMGQETQYF. The CDR3 coding sequence is TGTGCCAGCAGCTTAGGGGGTATGGGGCAAGAGACCCAGTACTTC.

The CDR3 bases are TGTGCCAGCAGTAAGGACTCGGGCGGGACAGATACGCAGTATTTT. It is translated as CASSKDSGGTDTQYF. This sequence joins TRBV28 and TRBJ2-3, with a weak D call TRBD2 (5 bases). The V and J ends lost 5 bases and 3 bases respectively, with 15 bases between them. In germline, CDR1 is MDHEN, CDR2 SYDVKM. The CDR3 is 15 amino acids.

V and J are TRBV7-9 and TRBJ2-3; D is unclear. The CDR3 consists of 14 residues. With 1 base removed from V and 0 bases from J, the gap between germline ends came to 5 bases. The germline V gene encodes CDR1 SEHNR and CDR2 FQNEAQ (reference sequence). CDR3 DNA: TGTGCCAGCAGCTTAGGCAGTAGCACAGATACGCAGTATTTT. Translating it yields CASSLGSSTDTQYF.

A single count supports this clone. V and J are TRBV5-6 and TRBJ1-5; D not certain. Germline assignment: CDR1 SGHDT and CDR2 YYEEEE. The CDR3 extends over 14 amino acids. Trimming shortened V by 5 bases and J by 0 bases, and 9 bases separated the two germline ends. The CDR3 region is CASSLTDSNQPQHF. CDR3 sequence (DNA): TGTGCCAGCAGTTTGACGGATAGCAATCAGCCCCAGCATTTT.

The chain joins TRBV2 to TRBJ1-1, with a weak D call TRBD1 (5 bases). Per germline, CDR1 SNHLY and CDR2 FYNNEI. There are 13 residues in the CDR3. V lost 1 base and J lost 6, with 9 bases in between. This CDR3 reads CASSEVGQAEAFF. The DNA of the CDR3 is TGTGCCAGCAGTGAAGTGGGGCAGGCTGAAGCTTTCTTT.

This clone has just one count. The chain recombines TRBV19 with TRBJ2-2; D may be TRBD2 (5 bases). The germline V gene has CDR1 LNHDA and CDR2 SQIVND (reference sequence). V was cut by 1 base and J by 8 bases, with 11 bases left in between. This CDR3 comprises 14 residues. Here the CDR3 DNA reads TGTGCCAGTAGTATAGGGCAAGGGAGAGGGGAGCTGTTTTTT. It specifies CASSIGQGRGELFF. Complete variable domain (other parts from reference TRBV19 and TRBJ2-2): DGGITQSPKYLFRKEGQNVTLSCEQNLNHDAMYWYRQDPGQGLRLIYYSQIVNDFQKGDIAEGYSVSREKKESFPLTVTSAQKNPTAFYLCASSIGQGRGELFFGEGSRLTVL.